This TCR beta chain was found in a study of blood T cell repertoires in COVID-19. Authors' data handling: By means of reference gene primer amplification, nucleated cell counts were estimated. The assay was immunoSEQ multiplex PCR, and TCRdb's table has in-frame clones only and misses some. For V, J and clone size, that table is used; D and trimming come from the DNA. The sample shows about 250,000 clones, approximately 85% of them seen only once. Study members were between roughly 18 and 89 years old and lived in 20 to 30 US regions. Participants were placed into cohorts based on the clinical history they reported. From germline, CDR1 is MDHEN and CDR2 SYDVKM. The CDR3 runs 12 residues. Trimming at V came to 6 bases and at J to 6 bases, leaving 4 bases not matched to a gene.

This clonotype was sampled from a woman aged 50 to 65 with acute COVID-19. The sample was PBMCs or T cells enriched from blood (not recorded which). The chain combines TRBV28 with TRBJ2-7; 8 bases fit TRBD2. The CDR3 protein is CASRSTSAEQYF. The CDR3 DNA reads as TGTGCCAGCAGGTCGACTAGCGCCGAGCAGTACTTC. The full variable domain, completed using reference TRBV28 and TRBJ2-7, is DVKVTQSSRYLVKRTGEKVFLECVQDMDHENMFWYRQDPGLGLRLIYFSYDVKMKEKGDIPEGYSVSREKKERFSLILESASTNQTSMYLCASRSTSAEQYFGPGTRLTVT.